This TCR beta chain was observed in a study of blood T cell repertoires in COVID-19. Study context: The analysed material was cDNA or gDNA that came from T cells, B-cell-depleted T cells, or PBMCs.

Per the authors' pipeline: Estimated nucleated cell counts came from reference gene primer amplification. Profiling relied on immunoSEQ multiplex PCR, and the TCRdb table lists in-frame clones only, not all of them. The V and J calls and clone size come from that table; D and trimming were worked out from the DNA. The table lists tens of thousands of clones, around 89% of them singletons. CDR1 and CDR2 (germline): SGHAT, FQNNGV. This CDR3 is 16 amino acids long. Between the trimmed V and J ends, which lost 5 bases and 1 base, there was a span of 18 bases. The receptor's source is a human donor in a cohort sampled during active COVID-19. This chain connects TRBV11-2 to TRBJ2-7, with a tentative D call TRBD2 (6 bases). The sequenced material came from peripheral blood. This CDR3 is CASSPGSGIGSYEQYF. CDR3 coding DNA: TGTGCCAGCAGCCCCGGGAGTGGGATCGGGTCCTACGAGCAGTACTTC.